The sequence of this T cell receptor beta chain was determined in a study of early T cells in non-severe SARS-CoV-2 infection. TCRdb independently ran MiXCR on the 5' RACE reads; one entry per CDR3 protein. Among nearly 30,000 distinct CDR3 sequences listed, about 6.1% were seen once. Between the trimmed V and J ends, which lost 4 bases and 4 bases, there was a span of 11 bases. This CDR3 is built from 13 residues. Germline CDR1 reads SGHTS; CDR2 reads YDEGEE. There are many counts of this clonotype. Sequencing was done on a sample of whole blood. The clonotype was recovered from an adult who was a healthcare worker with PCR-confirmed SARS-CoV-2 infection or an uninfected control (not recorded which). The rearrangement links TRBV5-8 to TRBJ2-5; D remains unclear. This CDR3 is CASSVGPRETQYF. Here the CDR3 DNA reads TGTGCCAGCAGCGTCGGGCCGAGAGAGACCCAGTACTTC.